Each of the 27 T cell receptor beta chains below was sequenced from the same sample in a study of shared clonotypes between healthy human individuals. TCRdb keeps only in-frame clones here, not all; method: immunoSEQ multiplex PCR. Of around 450,000 clones detected, roughly 77% appear once; the ten largest clones hold around 14%. Sequencing input: PBMCs. Receptors originate from a woman aged 40 to 49 in good health. Some clones in this sample may be carry-over from other donors' samples.

The CDR3 here is CASGMGYEQYF. The CDR3, as DNA: TGTGCCAGCGGCATGGGCTACGAGCAGTACTTC. The chain recombines TRBV9 with TRBJ2-7; D uncertain. The CDR3 covers 11 residues. Germline V CDR1 and CDR2: SGDLS, YYNGEE. The ends were cut back, 7 bases at V and 3 bases at J, with 8 bases in the middle.

V and J are TRBV4-1 and TRBJ2-3; TRBD2 agrees at 8 bases. The germline V gene has CDR1 MGHRA and CDR2 YSYEKL. This CDR3 has 14 amino acids. V dropped 8 bases and J dropped 3; count of bases not matched to a gene: 7. The CDR3 is CASQSGSRTDTQYF. The CDR3 DNA reads TGCGCCAGCCAGAGCGGGAGTCGGACAGATACGCAGTATTTT.

The chain uses TRBV25-1 and TRBJ2-2; 8 bases match TRBD1. J gave up 4 bases and V 4 bases, and 5 bases lay outside the gene matches. Germline V gives CDR1 MGHDK, CDR2 SYGVNS. CDR3 length: 15 residues. CDR3 residues: CASSGRQGPTGELFF. The CDR3 bases are TGTGCCAGCAGTGGAAGACAGGGGCCCACCGGGGAGCTGTTTTTT.

The CDR3 DNA is TGTGCCAGCAGCGCTCACGAGGAGCAGTACTTC. Amino acids: CASSAHEEQYF. The V and J genes are TRBV7-9 and TRBJ2-7; D gene uncertain. The CDR3 runs to 11 residues. CDR1 SEHNR and CDR2 FQNEAQ come from the germline V gene (reference sequence). Trimming cost V 5 bases and J 7 bases, with 9 bases left between them.

The rearrangement joins TRBV4-2 to TRBJ2-3; 9 bases are shared with TRBD2. V was pared by 0 bases and J by 0 bases, with 16 bases of the junction left unmatched. Germline V gives CDR1 LGHNA, CDR2 YNFKEQ. CDR3 length: 21 residues. The CDR3 is CASSQDRRVAGEISSTDTQYF. The CDR3 DNA reads TGTGCCAGCAGCCAAGATAGGAGAGTAGCGGGAGAGATATCTAGCACAGATACGCAGTATTTT.

The gene calls are TRBV5-6 and TRBJ2-7, with D tentatively TRBD1 (6 bases). Deletions cut 4 bases from V and 2 bases from J, with 10 bases between. Looked up from germline, CDR1 is SGHDT and CDR2 is YYEEEE. The CDR3 consists of 13 residues. The CDR3, as DNA: TGTGCCAGCAGCCTTGACAGGACCTACGAGCAGTACTTC. Amino acids: CASSLDRTYEQYF. The complete variable domain, with remaining parts taken from reference TRBV5-6 and TRBJ2-7, reads DAGVTQSPTHLIKTRGQQVTLRCSPKSGHDTVSWYQQALGQGPQFIFQYYEEEERQRGNFPDRFSGHQFPNYSSELNVNALLLGDSALYLCASSLDRTYEQYFGPGTRLTVT.

This clone was observed a handful of times. The chain recombines TRBV6-6 with TRBJ1-5; D is unresolved. The germline V gene encodes CDR1 MNHNY and CDR2 SVGAGI (reference sequence). The V end lost 6 bases, the J end lost 11 bases, and 17 bases lay between the germline ends. This CDR3 has 13 amino acids. DNA for the CDR3: TGTGCCAGCAGACCGTTCGGTCAGCCGGCCCAGCATTTT. Residues: CASRPFGQPAQHF.

This clone was detected a few times. V is TRBV7-3 and J is TRBJ1-3; no reliable D call. Germline-derived CDR1 and CDR2 are SGHTA and FQGTGA. The CDR3 runs to 13 residues. The ends were cut back, 5 bases at V and 4 bases at J, with 9 bases in the middle. CDR3 amino acids: CASSPNAGNTIYF. Written as DNA, the CDR3 is TGTGCCAGCAGCCCTAATGCAGGAAACACCATATATTTT.

The chain links TRBV19 to TRBJ2-5, with D perhaps TRBD1 (6 bases). The DNA end is more similar to TRBJ2-7, so the J call may be wrong. Germline V gene sequence: CDR1 LNHDA, CDR2 SQIVND (reference sequence). This CDR3 has 15 residues. CDR3 amino acids: CASSIRGIYSYEQYF. In nucleotides, the CDR3 is TGTGCCAGTAGTATCAGGGGAATTTACTCCTACGAGCAGTACTTC.

This chain joins TRBV19 and TRBJ1-1; 7 nucleotides align to TRBD1. The CDR3 length is 15 residues. CDR1 is LNHDA and CDR2 is SQIVND in the germline V gene (reference sequence). J was trimmed by 3 bases and V by 4 bases; bases with no gene match: 8. The CDR3 loop is CASSRETGWDTEAFF. CDR3 bases: TGTGCCAGTAGTAGGGAGACAGGGTGGGACACTGAAGCTTTCTTT.

The table lists this clone with a count of one. The V and J genes are TRBV4-3 and TRBJ1-4; TRBD1 is a possible D gene (5 bases). CDR1 and CDR2 (germline): LGHNA, YSLEER. V lost 2 bases and J lost 4, with 11 bases in between. The CDR3 has 15 residues. The CDR3 nucleotides read TGCGCCAGCAGCCAACGGTGGGGGGATAATGAAAAACTGTTTTTT. It is translated as CASSQRWGDNEKLFF.

This chain links TRBV6-1 with TRBJ2-1; 8 bases match TRBD2. The CDR3 length is 15 residues. CDR1 is MNHNS and CDR2 is SASEGT in the germline V gene. V trimming: 6 bases; J trimming: 4 bases; junction bases outside the gene matches: 8. The DNA of the CDR3 is TGTGCCAGCAGCCTTTATAGCGGGGAATACAATGAGCAGTTCTTC. This translates into CASSLYSGEYNEQFF.

This clone was detected only once. The chain is built from TRBV7-2 and TRBJ2-4, with TRBD2 identical over 11 bases. V lost 1 base and J lost 3; bases outside the gene matches: 2. This CDR3 is built from 16 residues. Per the germline V gene, CDR1 is SGHTA and CDR2 is FQGNSA. The CDR3 coding sequence is TGTGCCAGCAGCTTAGTTAGCGGGAGGGACAAAAACATTCAGTACTTC. Translation: CASSLVSGRDKNIQYF.

The chain couples TRBV29-1 to TRBJ2-7; 12 bases fit TRBD2. There are 14 residues in the CDR3. Unmatched junction bases numbered 4, after V lost 3 bases and J lost 4 bases. Germline CDR1 SQVTM, CDR2 ANQGSEA. CDR3 residues: CSVETSGSVYEQYF. CDR3 in DNA: TGCAGCGTTGAGACTAGCGGGAGTGTGTACGAGCAGTACTTC.

This clone has more than one count but fewer than ten. The rearrangement joins TRBV18 to TRBJ2-5; 9 bases align to TRBD2. Germline V lookup: CDR1 KGHSH, CDR2 LQKENI. Trimming at V came to 0 bases and at J to 6 bases, leaving 5 bases not matched to a gene. CDR3 length: 15 amino acids. The CDR3 loop reads CASSPPRLAGQTQYF. CDR3 DNA: TGTGCCAGCTCACCACCGAGGCTAGCGGGACAGACCCAGTACTTC.

This chain joins TRBV2 and TRBJ1-5; 8 nucleotides align to TRBD1. The CDR3 is made up of 15 amino acids. V dropped 8 bases and J dropped 2; count of bases not matched to a gene: 8. CDR1 and CDR2 from the germline V gene are SNHLY and FYNNEI. CDR3 amino acids: CASHPRDRRNQPQHF. The CDR3 region has the DNA TGTGCCAGCCACCCCCGGGACAGGCGCAATCAGCCCCAGCATTTT.

The rearrangement links TRBV28 to TRBJ1-5, with TRBD1 matching 7 bases. The CDR3 is 14 amino acids. V lost 2 bases and J lost 5; bases outside the gene matches: 3. Germline CDR1 and CDR2: MDHEN and SYDVKM. CDR3 sequence: CASSLGQDYQPQHF. In nucleotides, the CDR3 is TGTGCCAGCAGTTTAGGACAGGACTATCAGCCCCAGCATTTT.

V is TRBV6-1 and J is TRBJ2-7; possibly TRBD1 for D (6 bases). The germline gives CDR1 MNHNS, CDR2 SASEGT. The CDR3 is 14 amino acids. The V end lost 6 bases, the J end lost 3 bases, and 15 bases lay between the germline ends. The CDR3 is CASSSGTSLYEQYF. CDR3 in DNA: TGTGCCAGCAGCTCCGGGACATCACTCTACGAGCAGTACTTC.

The chain couples TRBV4-1 to TRBJ1-2, with 7 nucleotides matching TRBD1. The J segment lost 4 bases and the V segment lost 1 base, leaving 6 bases of the junction unmatched. Germline V gene data show CDR1 as MGHRA and CDR2 as YSYEKL. This CDR3 is 15 amino acids long. CDR3 amino acids: CASSQVTGALYGYTF. The CDR3 nucleotides read TGCGCCAGCAGCCAAGTTACAGGGGCTCTCTATGGCTACACCTTC.

The J gene is TRBJ2-6, the V gene TRBV2; 13 nucleotides match TRBD2. CDR3 length equals 18 residues. Trimming cost V 6 bases and J 0 bases; bases outside gene matches: 5. Germline values: CDR1 SNHLY, CDR2 FYNNEI. Here the CDR3 reads CASRARLAGGSGANVLTF. CDR3 sequence (DNA): TGTGCCAGCAGAGCGAGACTAGCGGGAGGCTCTGGGGCCAACGTCCTGACTTTC. The whole variable domain, remainder taken from reference TRBV2 and TRBJ2-6, is EPEVTQTPSHQVTQMGQEVILRCVPISNHLYFYWYRQILGQKVEFLVSFYNNEISEKSEIFDDQFSVERPDGSNFTLKIRSTKLEDSAMYFCASRARLAGGSGANVLTFGAGSRLTVL.

The chain couples TRBV7-9 to TRBJ2-3, with TRBD2 matching 12 bases. The V and J ends lost 5 bases and 3 bases, in that order; junction bases with no gene match: 15. CDR1 is SEHNR, CDR2 FQNEAQ, per germline (reference sequence). This CDR3 contains 19 residues. CDR3 residues: CASSLLRTSGKGGTDTQYF. The CDR3 nucleotides read TGTGCCAGCAGCCTTCTCAGGACTAGCGGGAAAGGGGGTACAGATACGCAGTATTTT.

This clone was counted only a few times. The chain recombines TRBV7-2 with TRBJ1-3; D is undetermined. Trimming left V 1 base short and J 4 bases short, with 8 bases between. The CDR3 consists of 14 residues. The germline CDR1 and CDR2 sequences are SGHTA and FQGNSA. CDR3 residues: CASSLVGAGNTIYF. DNA of the CDR3: TGTGCCAGCAGCTTAGTTGGAGCCGGAAACACCATATATTTT.

J is TRBJ1-1 and V is TRBV18; D is uncertain. The CDR3 covers 12 residues. V was cut by 2 bases and J by 5 bases, with 6 bases left in between. In germline, CDR1 is KGHSH, CDR2 LQKENI. The CDR3 bases are TGTGCCAGCTCACCAGCCGGGACTGAAGCTTTCTTT. Encoded protein: CASSPAGTEAFF.

This clone appeared a single time. V gene TRBV7-2 combines with J gene TRBJ2-1; TRBD2 matches 12 bases. Germline CDR1 and CDR2: SGHTA and FQGNSA. The trim removed 2 bases at V and 6 bases at J, leaving 11 bases unmatched. The CDR3 spans 18 residues. The CDR3 sequence: CASSLSFLAGGNFNEQFF. CDR3 DNA sequence: TGTGCCAGCAGCTTATCTTTCCTAGCGGGAGGGAATTTCAATGAGCAGTTCTTC.

The V call is TRBV18, the J call TRBJ2-1; maybe TRBD2 (5 bases). The V end lost 4 bases, the J end lost 6 bases, and 16 bases lay between the germline ends. Germline CDR1 and CDR2: KGHSH and LQKENI. CDR3 length: 15 amino acids. The CDR3 bases are TGTGCCAGCTCACTCTCGGGAATGGACGGCAATGAGCAGTTCTTC. This sequence encodes CASSLSGMDGNEQFF. The complete variable domain, with remaining parts taken from reference TRBV18 and TRBJ2-1, reads NAGVMQNPRHLVRRRGQEARLRCSPMKGHSHVYWYRQLPEEGLKFMVYLQKENIIDESGMPKERFSAEFPKEGPSILRIQQVVRGDSAAYFCASSLSGMDGNEQFFGPGTRLTVL.

The rearrangement links TRBV19 to TRBJ2-7, with D maybe TRBD1 (6 bases). The ends were cut back, 4 bases at V and 0 bases at J, with 13 bases in the middle. Germline lookup yields CDR1 LNHDA and CDR2 SQIVND (reference sequence). The CDR3 has 15 amino acids. The CDR3 nucleotides read TGTGCCAGTAGTAAAGGACAGTTTAGCTCCTACGAGCAGTACTTC. This encodes CASSKGQFSSYEQYF. Variable domain in full (rest from reference TRBV19 and TRBJ2-7): DGGITQSPKYLFRKEGQNVTLSCEQNLNHDAMYWYRQDPGQGLRLIYYSQIVNDFQKGDIAEGYSVSREKKESFPLTVTSAQKNPTAFYLCASSKGQFSSYEQYFGPGTRLTVT.

This clone has a single count. The chain carries TRBV30 and TRBJ2-5; D possibly uses TRBD1 or TRBD2 (5 bases each). Germline values: CDR1 GTSNPN, CDR2 SVGIG (reference sequence). The CDR3 consists of 13 residues. V dropped 4 bases and J dropped 2 bases, with 11 bases sitting between them. This CDR3 reads CAWNPGRQETQYF. In DNA form, the CDR3 reads TGTGCCTGGAACCCGGGACGACAAGAGACCCAGTACTTC.